Following are 31 T cell receptor beta chains from one sample sequenced in a study of cytomegalovirus exposure and HLA in healthy donors (dated by TCRdb to the late 2010s). The library was built by means of the immunoSEQ multiplex PCR assay. For the multiplex PCR, a mixture combining 60 forward primers for TCR Vbeta segments and 13 reverse primers for TCR Jbeta segments was used. Held by TCRdb, this immuneACCESS table contains in-frame sequences only and omits some clones. Under half of the omission traces to an unresolved V gene where checked; the cause of the rest is unknown. This sample holds 210,000 or so clones; roughly 84% were observed only once. The leading ten clones occupy 0.24% of the sample. Sequenced input: PBMCs. The receptors originated from a girl aged 2 to 9 in good health and CMV-seronegative.

The chain carries TRBV6-1 and TRBJ2-3; D is perhaps TRBD2 (5 bases). V was trimmed by 2 bases and J by 2 bases, leaving 8 bases between them. This CDR3 spans 14 amino acids. Germline lookup yields CDR1 MNHNS and CDR2 SASEGT. The chain's CDR3 is CASSESSTTDTQYF. The CDR3 DNA sequence: TGTGCCAGCAGTGAATCTAGCACCACAGATACGCAGTATTTT.

The J gene is TRBJ1-2, the V gene TRBV19, with TRBD1 matching 12 bases. CDR1 and CDR2 from the germline V gene are LNHDA and SQIVND (reference sequence). The length of the CDR3 is 16 residues. The junction had 11 bases not matched to a gene; V was cut back by 4 bases and J by 8 bases. CDR3 region: CASSNAGQGARRGYTF. The CDR3 DNA sequence: TGTGCCAGTAGTAACGCGGGACAGGGGGCAAGACGGGGCTACACCTTC.

V usage is TRBV20-1 and J usage is TRBJ2-1; D uncertain. Germline V gene lookup returns CDR1 DFQATT and CDR2 SNEGSKA (reference sequence). The CDR3 loop spans 11 amino acids. The V and J ends lost 3 bases and 5 bases respectively, with 5 bases between them. CDR3 in DNA: TGCAGTGCTAGTATCCACAATGAGCAGTTCTTC. This codes for CSASIHNEQFF.

The chain uses TRBV18 and TRBJ2-1; 8 nucleotides line up with TRBD1. This CDR3 has 16 amino acids. Germline V CDR1 and CDR2: KGHSH, LQKENI. Trimming removed 9 bases from V and 1 base from J; junction bases left unmatched: 11. CDR3 nucleotide sequence: TGTGCCAGTACACCCCAGGGGGCCCTATCCTACAATGAGCAGTTCTTC. The encoded protein is CASTPQGALSYNEQFF. The full variable domain, rest sourced from reference TRBV18 and TRBJ2-1, is NAGVMQNPRHLVRRRGQEARLRCSPMKGHSHVYWYRQLPEEGLKFMVYLQKENIIDESGMPKERFSAEFPKEGPSILRIQQVVRGDSAAYFCASTPQGALSYNEQFFGPGTRLTVL.

The chain recombines TRBV18 with TRBJ2-5; TRBD1 agrees at 7 bases. The junction had 5 bases not matched to a gene; V was cut back by 6 bases and J by 4 bases. This CDR3 has 13 residues. Looked up from germline, CDR1 is KGHSH and CDR2 is LQKENI. The CDR3: CASSTTGIETQYF. The DNA of the CDR3 is TGTGCCAGCTCCACGACAGGGATAGAGACCCAGTACTTC.

The chain combines TRBV27 with TRBJ1-6; D uncertain. V was trimmed by 5 bases and J by 0 bases, leaving 8 bases between them. CDR3 length: 15 residues. The V gene's germline CDR1 is MNHEY and CDR2 SMNVEV (reference sequence). The CDR3 nucleotides read TGTGCCAGCAGTCCCCCCGGCTCCTATAATTCACCCCTCCACTTT. It is translated as CASSPPGSYNSPLHF.

V gene TRBV7-6 combines with J gene TRBJ2-1; D ambiguous. The CDR3 is 15 amino acids. The V end was cut by 5 bases, the J end by 0 bases, with 11 bases between. CDR1 and CDR2 from the germline V gene are SGHVS and FNYEAQ. The CDR3: CASSLSSSSYNEQFF. CDR3 DNA: TGTGCCAGCAGCCTTAGCTCGAGCTCCTACAATGAGCAGTTCTTC.

The genes are TRBV7-9 and TRBJ1-4; D unresolved. CDR1 and CDR2 from the germline V gene are SEHNR and FQNEAQ (reference sequence). This CDR3 region has 14 residues. The V gene lost 1 base and the J gene lost 3 bases, with 6 bases spanning the gap. The CDR3 spells CASSLVESNEKLFF. For the CDR3, the DNA is TGTGCCAGCAGCTTAGTGGAGTCTAATGAAAAACTGTTTTTT.

The chain recombines TRBV20-1 with TRBJ2-2, with TRBD2 matching 7 bases. The CDR3 covers 9 residues. Germline V gives CDR1 DFQATT, CDR2 SNEGSKA (reference sequence). CDR3 region: CGGAGELFF. CDR3 DNA: TGCGGGGGGGCCGGGGAGCTGTTTTTT.

The V gene is TRBV14, the J gene TRBJ2-5; D might be TRBD1 (5 bases). The J call could be wrong; TRBJ2-7 is a better fit for the DNA end. The germline CDR1 and CDR2 sequences are SGHDN and FVKESK. The CDR3 covers 15 residues. Written as DNA, the CDR3 is TGTGCCAGCAGCCAAACAGGCCGCCCTCGCCACGAGCAGTACTTC. This gives the protein CASSQTGRPRHEQYF.

J is TRBJ2-7 and V is TRBV6-1, with 8 bases that match TRBD1. This CDR3 comprises 15 residues. The V and J ends lost 7 bases and 4 bases, in that order; junction bases with no gene match: 12. The germline V gene encodes CDR1 MNHNS and CDR2 SASEGT. In DNA, the CDR3 is TGTGCCAGCACCGAAGGCCCAGGGGGCCAGTACGAGCAGTACTTC. Encoded protein: CASTEGPGGQYEQYF.

The V gene is TRBV7-9, the J gene TRBJ1-6, with TRBD1 matching over 9 bases. The CDR3 totals 17 residues. The V segment lost 0 bases and the J segment 7 bases; nucleotides outside the gene matches: 7. The germline V gene has CDR1 SEHNR and CDR2 FQNEAQ (reference sequence). The CDR3 sequence is CASSLALGTGRNSPLHF. The CDR3 DNA is TGTGCCAGCAGCTTAGCCCTCGGGACAGGGAGGAATTCACCCCTCCACTTT.

A single count supports this clone. V gene TRBV9 combines with J gene TRBJ2-5; D unresolved. CDR1 is SGDLS, CDR2 YYNGEE, per germline. The CDR3 runs 14 residues. V lost 0 bases to trimming and J lost 5 bases, with 11 bases between them. CDR3 DNA: TGTGCCAGCAGCGTAGATCTAGTTAGCGAGACCCAGTACTTC. Protein sequence: CASSVDLVSETQYF.

The chain employs TRBV2 and TRBJ2-4; tentative D call: TRBD2 (6 bases). V lost 8 bases to trimming and J lost 0 bases, with 8 bases between them. CDR1 and CDR2 from the germline V gene are SNHLY and FYNNEI. The CDR3 sequence is 13 residues long. CDR3 region: CASRGTAKNIQYF. The CDR3 DNA is TGTGCCAGCCGGGGGACAGCCAAAAACATTCAGTACTTC.

This rearrangement joins TRBV2 to TRBJ1-1; 10 nucleotides align to TRBD1. Germline CDR1 reads SNHLY; CDR2 reads FYNNEI. This CDR3 has 19 residues. V was clipped by 8 bases and J by 1 base; unmatched bases: 19. The CDR3 DNA reads TGTGCCAGCCTGGGGGTTACCGGGACAGGGGCAGATACGAACACTGAAGCTTTCTTT. This sequence encodes CASLGVTGTGADTNTEAFF.

The V and J genes are TRBV10-2 and TRBJ2-4, with 8 positions matching TRBD2. This CDR3 spans 16 amino acids. V shed 4 bases and J 0 bases; nucleotides not matched to a gene: 5. From germline, CDR1 is WSHSY and CDR2 SAAADI. The CDR3 coding sequence is TGCGCCAGCAGTGTCCTAGCGGGCCTAGCCAAAAACATTCAGTACTTC. Its translation is CASSVLAGLAKNIQYF.

The chain combines TRBV2 with TRBJ1-1; 8 positions match TRBD1. Germline lookup yields CDR1 SNHLY and CDR2 FYNNEI. The CDR3 is made up of 14 amino acids. V was clipped by 6 bases and J by 2 bases; unmatched bases: 5. CDR3 sequence (DNA): TGTGCCAGCAGGGAGACAGGGGCCAACACTGAAGCTTTCTTT. Residues: CASRETGANTEAFF.

This chain links TRBV6-6 with TRBJ2-3; 9 nucleotides line up with TRBD2. The V gene end was trimmed by 3 bases and the J gene end by 1 base; junction bases not matched to a gene: 2. The CDR3 contains 15 residues. CDR1 MNHNY and CDR2 SVGAGI come from the germline V gene (reference sequence). The CDR3 loop is CASSYVAGGTDTQYF. CDR3 DNA: TGTGCCAGCAGTTATGTAGCGGGGGGCACAGATACGCAGTATTTT.

This clone showed up just a few times. This sequence joins TRBV7-9 and TRBJ1-3, with D maybe TRBD1 (5 bases). The CDR3 is 15 residues long. V gave up 2 bases and J gave up 3 bases, with 11 bases separating them. CDR1 and CDR2 from the germline V gene are SEHNR and FQNEAQ (reference sequence). The CDR3 reads CASSLRDLLGNTIYF. CDR3 nucleotides: TGTGCCAGCAGCTTAAGGGACTTGCTTGGAAACACCATATATTTT.

The rearrangement joins TRBV9 to TRBJ1-2, with D maybe TRBD1 (5 bases). From germline, CDR1 is SGDLS and CDR2 YYNGEE. V lost 0 bases, J lost 7 bases, and 13 bases lay in between. The CDR3 spans 14 residues. The CDR3 loop is CASSVDQGSVGYTF. CDR3 in DNA: TGTGCCAGCAGCGTAGATCAGGGTTCTGTTGGCTACACCTTC.

The CDR3 region is CASSLVEGTYEQYF. The CDR3 DNA follows: TGCGCCAGCAGCTTGGTGGAGGGCACCTACGAGCAGTACTTC. This rearrangement joins TRBV5-1 to TRBJ2-5; D may be TRBD2 (6 bases). The last part of the DNA fits TRBJ2-7 better; the J call may be wrong. The V gene's germline CDR1 is SGHRS and CDR2 YFSETQ. The CDR3 has 14 amino acids.

V and J are TRBV9 and TRBJ2-3; D gene uncertain. V lost 0 bases and J lost 3, with 8 bases in between. Germline loops: CDR1 SGDLS, CDR2 YYNGEE. The CDR3 is made up of 14 amino acids. The CDR3 region has the DNA TGTGCCAGCAGCGTAGGGAGCCGAACAGATACGCAGTATTTT. Translating gives CASSVGSRTDTQYF.

The chain has TRBV5-6 and TRBJ1-4; 9 bases match TRBD1. This CDR3 comprises 14 residues. CDR1 is SGHDT, CDR2 YYEEEE, per germline. Trimming cost V 5 bases and J 7 bases; bases outside gene matches: 6. The CDR3 DNA reads TGTGCCAGCAGGGCCGGGACAGGGAGTGAAAAACTGTTTTTT. Translating gives CASRAGTGSEKLFF.

The V call is TRBV7-2, the J call TRBJ2-7; 8 bases line up with TRBD2. Germline V gene lookup returns CDR1 SGHTA and CDR2 FQGNSA. J was trimmed by 3 bases and V by 2 bases; bases with no gene match: 0. The CDR3 is 13 residues long. For the CDR3, the DNA is TGTGCCAGCAGCTTACGGGGGGGCTACGAGCAGTACTTC. Its translation is CASSLRGGYEQYF. Using reference TRBV7-2 and TRBJ2-7 for the parts outside the CDR3, the full variable domain is GAGVSQSPSNKVTEKGKDVELRCDPISGHTALYWYRQSLGQGLEFLIYFQGNSAPDKSGLPSDRFSAERTGGSVSTLTIQRTQQEDSAVYLCASSLRGGYEQYFGPGTRLTVT.

The chain is built from TRBV5-1 and TRBJ2-7; the D is unclear. Germline CDR1 SGHRS, CDR2 YFSETQ. V was trimmed by 4 bases and J by 6 bases, leaving 17 bases between them. CDR3 length: 14 residues. The CDR3 sequence is CASSPVELLGEQYF. The CDR3 DNA sequence: TGCGCCAGCAGCCCGGTGGAGCTGTTAGGCGAGCAGTACTTC.

V usage is TRBV5-1 and J usage is TRBJ2-3, with D unclear. The V and J ends lost 5 bases and 6 bases respectively, with 7 bases between them. The CDR3 length is 11 residues. Germline assignment: CDR1 SGHRS and CDR2 YFSETQ. The CDR3 protein is CASSSVDTQYF. The CDR3 DNA reads as TGCGCCAGCAGTTCGGTGGATACGCAGTATTTT.

This clone is a singleton in its sample. The V gene is TRBV6-6, the J gene TRBJ1-2; D gene ambiguous. CDR1 and CDR2 (germline): MNHNY, SVGAGI (reference sequence). V shed 2 bases and J shed 8 bases, with 12 bases lying between them. The CDR3 has 13 residues. CDR3 amino acids: CASSYPTKGGYTF. CDR3 in DNA: TGTGCCAGCAGTTACCCCACTAAAGGCGGCTACACCTTC.

The chain recombines TRBV5-1 with TRBJ1-1, with 8 bases that match TRBD1. This CDR3 has 14 amino acids. V was clipped by 0 bases and J by 6 bases; unmatched bases: 4. Germline values: CDR1 SGHRS, CDR2 YFSETQ. The CDR3 here is CASSLGDRGAEAFF. The CDR3 DNA reads TGCGCCAGCAGCTTGGGCGACAGGGGAGCTGAAGCTTTCTTT.

The chain has TRBV2 and TRBJ2-1, with TRBD1 matching over 9 bases. The CDR3 spans 21 residues. Per germline, CDR1 SNHLY and CDR2 FYNNEI. The V and J ends lost 7 bases and 3 bases, in that order; junction bases with no gene match: 25. CDR3 protein: CASNSPFAKDRGIFDYNEQFF. CDR3 DNA sequence: TGTGCCAGCAACAGCCCTTTCGCCAAGGACAGGGGAATTTTTGACTACAATGAGCAGTTCTTC.

This chain uses TRBV5-1 with TRBJ2-3; D possibly corresponds to TRBD2 (7 bases). The ends were cut back, 4 bases at V and 4 bases at J, with 22 bases in the middle. In germline, CDR1 is SGHRS, CDR2 YFSETQ. The CDR3 contains 17 residues. The CDR3 region is CASSPTGGASRADTQYF. CDR3 coding DNA: TGCGCCAGCAGCCCAACTGGGGGGGCTAGCCGCGCAGATACGCAGTATTTT.

This clone was detected once. V gene TRBV7-6 combines with J gene TRBJ2-7; D is perhaps TRBD1 (5 bases). Trimming cost V 1 base and J 4 bases, with 8 bases left between them. Germline V lookup: CDR1 SGHVS, CDR2 FNYEAQ. This CDR3 comprises 13 residues. For the CDR3, the DNA is TGTGCCAGCAGCTTAGGGGGCCAGTACGAGCAGTACTTC. Protein sequence: CASSLGGQYEQYF.